This entry lists 31 T cell receptor beta chains sequenced from one sample in a study of T cells after yellow fever vaccination. Via MiXCR, TCRdb re-called the 5' RACE reads, giving one row per CDR3 protein. The profile shows roughly 120,000 distinct CDR3 sequences, about 6.8% of them singletons. The input for sequencing was CD4+ T cells sorted from PBMCs, taken 45 days after the first yellow fever vaccination. The receptors were sampled from a man between 18 and 35 years old who received the YFV17D yellow fever vaccine.

Ten or more counts support this clonotype. CDR3 protein: CASSTSGGTGELFF. CDR3 nucleotides: TGTGCCAGCAGCACAAGCGGGGGCACCGGGGAGCTGTTTTTT. The chain carries TRBV6-1 and TRBJ2-2, with 8 bases that match TRBD2. V lost 6 bases and J lost 4; bases outside the gene matches: 4. The germline CDR1 and CDR2 sequences are MNHNS and SASEGT. This CDR3 has 14 residues.

There are many counts of this clonotype. The V gene is TRBV20-1, the J gene TRBJ2-5; 7 nucleotides align to TRBD2. Germline V CDR1 and CDR2: DFQATT, SNEGSKA (reference sequence). This CDR3 has 15 residues. J was trimmed by 2 bases and V by 6 bases; bases with no gene match: 12. The CDR3 DNA reads TGCAGTGCCCCGAGGGCTAGCGGTACTCAAGAGACCCAGTACTTC. It yields the protein CSAPRASGTQETQYF.

In its sample, this clonotype was seen many times. This rearrangement joins TRBV4-3 to TRBJ2-5; tentatively, D is TRBD2 (5 bases). V shed 0 bases and J shed 1 base, with 12 bases lying between them. Germline V gene data show CDR1 as LGHNA and CDR2 as YSLEER. This CDR3 spans 16 amino acids. Here the CDR3 DNA reads TGCGCCAGCAGCCAAGATGGAGGTGGGGTCCAAGAGACCCAGTACTTC. Translated, it gives CASSQDGGGVQETQYF.

This clonotype was counted ten times or more. This chain uses TRBV2 with TRBJ2-1; no clear D gene. V dropped 6 bases and J dropped 8 bases, with 14 bases sitting between them. The CDR3 is 13 residues long. Per germline, CDR1 SNHLY and CDR2 FYNNEI. The CDR3 loop is CASRSDVMHEQFF. In DNA form, the CDR3 reads TGTGCCAGCAGATCCGACGTTATGCATGAGCAGTTCTTC.

This clonotype was observed many times. This chain joins TRBV14 and TRBJ2-5; a weak D match, TRBD1 (5 bases). The CDR3 length is 12 residues. From germline, CDR1 is SGHDN and CDR2 FVKESK. With 2 bases removed from V and 9 bases from J, the gap between germline ends came to 10 bases. The CDR3 sequence is CASSQPDSSQYF. The CDR3 DNA reads as TGTGCCAGCAGCCAACCTGACAGCTCCCAGTACTTC.

This clonotype was seen at least ten times. The chain uses TRBV7-6 and TRBJ2-3; no definite D call. The CDR3 sequence is 15 residues long. The germline V and J ends were trimmed by 2 bases and 7 bases, with 16 bases remaining between them. Germline V lookup: CDR1 SGHVS, CDR2 FNYEAQ. The CDR3 loop is CASSLYTPAGHTQYF. The CDR3 nucleotides are TGTGCCAGCAGCTTATACACCCCCGCAGGTCATACGCAGTATTTT.

This clonotype appeared once. A much larger clone lies one base from this, so it may be a read error. V and J are TRBV25-1 and TRBJ2-6, with a tentative D call TRBD2 (6 bases). Germline V gives CDR1 MGHDK, CDR2 SYGVNS. This CDR3 contains 15 residues. CDR3 loop: CASSEYGTGANVLNF. The CDR3 coding sequence is TGTGCCAGCAGTGAATACGGGACTGGGGCCAACGTCCTGAATTTC.

This clonotype was observed at least ten times. The chain carries TRBV12-3 or TRBV12-4 and TRBJ1-2; 7 bases match TRBD1. There are 14 residues in the CDR3. V trimming: 4 bases; J trimming: 5 bases; junction bases outside the gene matches: 7. The CDR3 loop reads CASSSRTGDYGYTF. Written as DNA, the CDR3 is TGTGCCAGCAGTTCACGAACAGGGGATTATGGCTACACCTTC.

The table lists this clonotype with many counts. The J gene is TRBJ2-1, the V gene TRBV18; perhaps TRBD2 as D (6 bases). The CDR3 loop spans 17 amino acids. Germline V CDR1 and CDR2: KGHSH, LQKENI. The V gene lost 2 bases and the J gene lost 0 bases, with 14 bases spanning the gap. The CDR3, as DNA: TGTGCCAGCTCACCAGGGGACGGAGGGGCCTCCTACAATGAGCAGTTCTTC. It translates to CASSPGDGGASYNEQFF.

This clonotype was found many times. The rearrangement joins TRBV3-1 to TRBJ1-2; D gene uncertain. The germline V and J ends were trimmed by 1 base and 8 bases, with 8 bases remaining between them. The CDR3 has 12 amino acids. CDR1 LGHDT and CDR2 YNNKEL come from the germline V gene (reference sequence). CDR3 loop: CASSQAVGGYTF. The CDR3 DNA sequence: TGTGCCAGCAGCCAAGCGGTTGGCGGCTACACCTTC.

This clonotype appeared many times. DNA of the CDR3: TGTGCCAGCTCACCTTCGGACACCCGGGGGCAGTACTTC. It is translated as CASSPSDTRGQYF. The gene calls are TRBV18 and TRBJ2-7; D may be TRBD1 or TRBD2 (5 bases each). V was trimmed by 3 bases and J by 9 bases, leaving 15 bases between them. The CDR3 totals 13 residues. Germline V gives CDR1 KGHSH, CDR2 LQKENI. The complete variable domain, with remaining parts taken from reference TRBV18 and TRBJ2-7, reads NAGVMQNPRHLVRRRGQEARLRCSPMKGHSHVYWYRQLPEEGLKFMVYLQKENIIDESGMPKERFSAEFPKEGPSILRIQQVVRGDSAAYFCASSPSDTRGQYFGPGTRLTVT.

Ten or more counts support this clonotype. The rearrangement links TRBV12-3 or TRBV12-4 to TRBJ1-1; 10 nucleotides match TRBD1. The CDR3 is 13 residues long. V lost 7 bases, J lost 4 bases, and 3 bases stayed unmatched. CDR3 amino acids: CASTWTGGTEAFF. Here the CDR3 DNA reads TGTGCCAGCACCTGGACAGGGGGCACTGAAGCTTTCTTT.

This clonotype has a count of ten or more. The gene calls are TRBV7-2 and TRBJ2-7; D not certain. Germline loops: CDR1 SGHTA, CDR2 FQGNSA. CDR3 length equals 9 residues. The V end was cut by 11 bases, the J end by 7 bases, with 9 bases between. In DNA form, the CDR3 reads TGTGCCTCACTCCAGGAGCAGTACGTC. Its translation: CASLQEQYV.

This clonotype came up many times. V and J are TRBV10-3 and TRBJ2-2; no clear D. The length of the CDR3 is 13 residues. From germline, CDR1 is ENHRY and CDR2 SYGVKD. V lost 2 bases, J lost 1 base, and 2 bases lay in between. The CDR3 bases are TGTGCCATCAGTGAGGGGAACACCGGGGAGCTGTTTTTT. It yields the protein CAISEGNTGELFF.

The V call is TRBV5-4, the J call TRBJ2-2; maybe TRBD1 (6 bases). From germline, CDR1 is SGHNT and CDR2 YYREEE (reference sequence). With 4 bases removed from V and 1 base from J, the gap between germline ends came to 11 bases. CDR3 size: 15 residues. CDR3 DNA: TGTGCCAGCAGCCATGGACAGATGAACACCGGGGAGCTGTTTTTT. It yields the protein CASSHGQMNTGELFF.

This clonotype was counted ten times or more. This chain connects TRBV7-2 to TRBJ1-1, with D uncertain. Germline V gene sequence: CDR1 SGHTA, CDR2 FQGNSA. CDR3 length: 13 amino acids. V lost 5 bases and J 1 base, leaving 8 bases between the germline ends. CDR3 bases: TGTGCCAGCAGCCCTGGCCCGAACACTGAAGCTTTCTTT. It codes for CASSPGPNTEAFF.

CDR3 in amino acids: CASSLGGRGRYGYTF. The DNA of the CDR3 is TGTGCCAGCAGCTTAGGGGGCAGGGGAAGATATGGCTACACCTTC. The J gene is TRBJ1-2, the V gene TRBV7-2; possibly TRBD1 for D (6 bases). Per germline, CDR1 SGHTA and CDR2 FQGNSA. The CDR3 extends over 15 amino acids. V lost 1 base to trimming and J lost 5 bases, with 14 bases between them.

This clonotype came up many times. The V and J genes are TRBV5-1 and TRBJ2-3; D may be TRBD2 (7 bases). This CDR3 comprises 14 residues. Trimming took off 4 bases at V and 4 bases at J, with 13 bases between the two ends. The V gene's germline CDR1 is SGHRS and CDR2 YFSETQ. In nucleotides, the CDR3 is TGCGCCAGCAGCATGGGGGGGCCGGCAGATACGCAGTATTTT. Protein: CASSMGGPADTQYF.

In this sample, this clonotype turned up many times. The chain uses TRBV5-6 and TRBJ2-4; no clear D. Germline assignment: CDR1 SGHDT and CDR2 YYEEEE. The V and J ends lost 0 bases and 0 bases respectively, with 13 bases between them. This CDR3 region has 17 residues. The CDR3 DNA reads as TGTGCCAGCAGCTTGGACAGAAGAAAACTAGCCAAAAACATTCAGTACTTC. It codes for CASSLDRRKLAKNIQYF.

This clonotype was seen ten or more times. The genes are TRBV29-1 and TRBJ1-5; D not certain. The V end was cut by 4 bases, the J end by 5 bases, with 9 bases between. CDR1 and CDR2 from the germline V gene are SQVTM and ANQGSEA. There are 12 residues in the CDR3. This chain's CDR3 is CSVGTRDQPQHF. The CDR3 DNA follows: TGCAGCGTTGGTACGCGAGATCAGCCCCAGCATTTT.

This clonotype was seen many times. This chain connects TRBV18 to TRBJ2-5; 9 nucleotides match TRBD2. J was trimmed by 5 bases and V by 5 bases; bases with no gene match: 3. Germline CDR1 reads KGHSH; CDR2 reads LQKENI. CDR3 size: 13 residues. This CDR3 reads CASSRLAVETQYF. The CDR3 DNA is TGTGCCAGCTCAAGACTAGCGGTGGAGACCCAGTACTTC.

This clonotype was detected ten times or more. CDR3 coding DNA: TGTGCCAGCAGCTTTCTTTCCGCTCGGACCAGGGGCCTGGGGACGCAGTATTTT. Its protein product is CASSFLSARTRGLGTQYF. The chain employs TRBV11-2 and TRBJ2-3; D might be TRBD1 (6 bases). The CDR3 is 18 amino acids. V lost 3 bases, J lost 9 bases, and 28 bases lay in between. Germline V gives CDR1 SGHAT, CDR2 FQNNGV.

This clonotype was observed at least ten times. The chain couples TRBV10-3 to TRBJ2-5, with D perhaps TRBD2 (6 bases). Germline values: CDR1 ENHRY, CDR2 SYGVKD. The CDR3 runs 14 residues. Trimming cost V 6 bases and J 2 bases, with 13 bases left between them. CDR3 region: CAIRARAGQETQYF. The CDR3 DNA sequence: TGTGCCATCAGGGCGCGGGCGGGGCAAGAGACCCAGTACTTC.

This clonotype was picked up many times. The rearrangement uses TRBV12-3 or TRBV12-4 and TRBJ1-1; D may be TRBD1 (6 bases). Between the trimmed V and J ends, which lost 2 bases and 12 bases, there was a span of 10 bases. CDR3 length equals 11 residues. CDR3 nucleotide sequence: TGTGCCAGCAGTTTATTTTGGGGGCCTTTCTTT. Translated, it gives CASSLFWGPFF.

This clonotype has at least ten counts. V usage is TRBV4-1 and J usage is TRBJ2-3; 7 bases fit TRBD1. The CDR3 runs 15 residues. Per germline, CDR1 MGHRA and CDR2 YSYEKL. V gave up 4 bases and J gave up 4 bases; unmatched junction bases: 8. The CDR3 spells CASSRPGTVSDTQYF. The CDR3 bases are TGCGCCAGCAGCCGTCCCGGGACAGTTTCAGATACGCAGTATTTT.

There are many counts of this clonotype. V gene TRBV11-2 combines with J gene TRBJ2-5; 10 bases line up with TRBD1. The CDR3 is made up of 18 amino acids. V lost 6 bases, J lost 1 base, and 14 bases stayed unmatched. CDR1 and CDR2 (germline): SGHAT, FQNNGV. Written as DNA, the CDR3 is TGTGCCAGCAGTATCACACCCGGGACAGGGGCCTTCCAAGAGACCCAGTACTTC. Translating gives CASSITPGTGAFQETQYF.

The chain joins TRBV5-1 to TRBJ1-2; TRBD1 is a possible D gene (6 bases). CDR1 and CDR2 (germline): SGHRS, YFSETQ. Trimming pared 0 bases from V and 3 bases from J, leaving 21 bases between. This CDR3 is 18 amino acids long. The chain's CDR3 is CASSLARWGLTGDYGYTF. In nucleotides, the CDR3 is TGCGCCAGCAGCTTGGCGCGATGGGGGCTCACCGGTGACTATGGCTACACCTTC.

This clonotype has at least ten counts. This chain connects TRBV28 to TRBJ2-1; either TRBD1 or TRBD2 may fit D (5 bases each). Germline V gene lookup returns CDR1 MDHEN and CDR2 SYDVKM. Trimming took 6 bases from V and 4 from J, leaving 16 bases between them. The CDR3 sequence is 15 residues long. CDR3 amino acids: CASRPGTHDYNEQFF. The CDR3 DNA reads TGTGCCAGCAGGCCCGGGACGCATGATTACAATGAGCAGTTCTTC.

At least ten counts were recorded for this clonotype. This sequence joins TRBV18 and TRBJ2-1, with TRBD1 matching over 8 bases. This CDR3 has 13 residues. The V gene end was trimmed by 3 bases and the J gene end by 6 bases; junction bases not matched to a gene: 1. CDR1 is KGHSH, CDR2 LQKENI, per germline. The CDR3: CASSPGQVNEQFF. The CDR3, as DNA: TGTGCCAGCTCACCGGGACAGGTCAATGAGCAGTTCTTC.

At least ten counts were recorded for this clonotype. The gene calls are TRBV5-1 and TRBJ2-3, with D possibly being TRBD1 (6 bases). Trimming stripped 1 base from V and 5 bases from J, with 8 bases between. Germline V gene lookup returns CDR1 SGHRS and CDR2 YFSETQ. The CDR3 totals 13 residues. The CDR3 loop reads CASSLQGQDTQYF. The CDR3 DNA sequence: TGCGCCAGCAGCTTGCAGGGGCAAGATACGCAGTATTTT. Using reference TRBV5-1 and TRBJ2-3 for the parts outside the CDR3, the full variable domain is KAGVTQTPRYLIKTRGQQVTLSCSPISGHRSVSWYQQTPGQGLQFLFEYFSETQRNKGNFPGRFSGRQFSNSRSEMNVSTLELGDSALYLCASSLQGQDTQYFGPGTRLTVL.

This clonotype was detected ten times or more. The chain couples TRBV27 to TRBJ2-5; TRBD1 matches at 12 bases. V was pared by 4 bases and J by 5 bases, with 5 bases of the junction left unmatched. Per germline, CDR1 MNHEY and CDR2 SMNVEV (reference sequence). The CDR3 totals 15 residues. CDR3 DNA sequence: TGTGCCAGCAGTTCGGGGACAGGGGGCGTGGAGACCCAGTACTTC. It encodes CASSSGTGGVETQYF.